The 32 T cell receptor beta chains in this list originate from one sample, sequenced in a study of shared clonotypes between healthy human individuals (dated by TCRdb to about 2020). The method behind the library was the immunoSEQ multiplex PCR assay. This immuneACCESS table, as held by TCRdb, lists in-frame sequences with V and J called but not all clones. Of the missing ones, under half trace to an unresolved V gene in checked studies; the others have no known cause. This sample holds over a million clones; approximately 70% were observed only once. The ten largest clones represent around 1.5% of the sample. Sequencing was carried out using memory CD4+ T cells sorted from blood. This specimen's cell subset or site label, per the study, means: CD45RA-negative fraction. Receptors originate from a man younger than 35 in good health.

This chain links TRBV5-6 with TRBJ2-1; TRBD2 matches at 9 bases. The CDR3 has 18 residues. V lost 4 bases and J lost 4; bases outside the gene matches: 15. In germline, CDR1 is SGHDT, CDR2 YYEEEE. The CDR3 DNA reads TGTGCCAGCAGCCCCGAGAGCGGGGGGATGAAGACATACAATGAGCAGTTCTTC. Translated: CASSPESGGMKTYNEQFF. Full variable domain (remainder filled in from reference TRBV5-6 and TRBJ2-1): DAGVTQSPTHLIKTRGQQVTLRCSPKSGHDTVSWYQQALGQGPQFIFQYYEEEERQRGNFPDRFSGHQFPNYSSELNVNALLLGDSALYLCASSPESGGMKTYNEQFFGPGTRLTVL.

The CDR3 region has the DNA TGCGCCAGCAGCTTGATAGGGGCTGGAGATACGCAGTATTTT. Amino acid sequence: CASSLIGAGDTQYF. This sequence joins TRBV5-1 and TRBJ2-3, with D perhaps matching TRBD1 (5 bases). Trimming shortened V by 1 base and J by 5 bases, and 11 bases separated the two germline ends. In germline, CDR1 is SGHRS, CDR2 YFSETQ. The CDR3 totals 14 residues. The whole variable domain, filled in from reference TRBV5-1 and TRBJ2-3, reads KAGVTQTPRYLIKTRGQQVTLSCSPISGHRSVSWYQQTPGQGLQFLFEYFSETQRNKGNFPGRFSGRQFSNSRSEMNVSTLELGDSALYLCASSLIGAGDTQYFGPGTRLTVL.

The V call is TRBV5-1, the J call TRBJ2-3, with D hard to call. Trimming pared 0 bases from V and 9 bases from J, leaving 8 bases between. The CDR3 is 12 amino acids. Germline-derived CDR1 and CDR2 are SGHRS and YFSETQ. The CDR3 sequence: CASSLETGTQYF. The CDR3, as DNA: TGCGCCAGCAGCTTGGAAACGGGCACGCAGTATTTT.

The V call is TRBV11-2, the J call TRBJ1-6; D unclear. This CDR3 is 14 amino acids long. Trimming stripped 5 bases from V and 6 bases from J, with 11 bases between. Germline values: CDR1 SGHAT, CDR2 FQNNGV. Here the CDR3 DNA reads TGTGCCAGCAGCACCACGGGCGGTAATTCACCCCTCCACTTT. Translated, it gives CASSTTGGNSPLHF.

This clone was detected many times. Other DNA sequences within the sample encode an identical CDR3. The chain links TRBV5-6 to TRBJ2-5, with D tentatively TRBD1 (5 bases). The V end lost 0 bases, the J end lost 4 bases, and 10 bases lay between the germline ends. The CDR3 consists of 14 residues. Germline values: CDR1 SGHDT, CDR2 YYEEEE. CDR3 amino acids: CASSLVSTGETQYF. DNA of the CDR3: TGTGCCAGCAGCTTGGTCTCCACAGGAGAGACCCAGTACTTC.

The chain combines TRBV6-5 with TRBJ2-7; possible D gene TRBD2, 6 bases. Germline assignment: CDR1 MNHEY and CDR2 SVGAGI. The CDR3 is 14 residues long. The germline V and J ends were trimmed by 5 bases and 6 bases, with 17 bases remaining between them. The CDR3 protein is CASSTQGGRSEQYF. Written as DNA, the CDR3 is TGTGCCAGCAGTACGCAGGGAGGCAGGAGCGAGCAGTACTTC.

V is TRBV30 and J is TRBJ2-3; no firm D call. CDR1 is GTSNPN, CDR2 SVGIG, per germline (reference sequence). CDR3 size: 13 residues. V was shortened by 0 bases and J by 0 bases, with 4 bases between the two germline ends. This CDR3 reads CAWSVESTDTQYF. CDR3 DNA: TGTGCCTGGAGTGTAGAGAGCACAGATACGCAGTATTTT.

The chain recombines TRBV2 with TRBJ1-6, with D perhaps matching TRBD1 (6 bases). The germline gives CDR1 SNHLY, CDR2 FYNNEI. The CDR3 spans 15 residues. Trimming cost V 1 base and J 7 bases, with 11 bases left between them. DNA for the CDR3: TGTGCCAGCAGTGAAGTGGGGGGCGAAAATTCACCCCTCCACTTT. Protein sequence: CASSEVGGENSPLHF. The full variable domain, its missing parts supplied by reference TRBV2 and TRBJ1-6, is EPEVTQTPSHQVTQMGQEVILRCVPISNHLYFYWYRQILGQKVEFLVSFYNNEISEKSEIFDDQFSVERPDGSNFTLKIRSTKLEDSAMYFCASSEVGGENSPLHFGNGTRLTVT.

J is TRBJ1-2 and V is TRBV20-1; D is unresolved. This CDR3 comprises 11 residues. The V end lost 1 base, the J end lost 4 bases, and 4 bases lay between the germline ends. Germline V gives CDR1 DFQATT, CDR2 SNEGSKA (reference sequence). The CDR3 region has the DNA TGCAGTGCTAGAGGGCCCTATGGCTACACCTTC. It codes for CSARGPYGYTF.

V usage is TRBV5-1 and J usage is TRBJ1-4; D is ambiguous. Germline assignment: CDR1 SGHRS and CDR2 YFSETQ. V lost 4 bases, J lost 7 bases, and 11 bases lay in between. The CDR3 totals 13 residues. CDR3 protein: CASSLRTGEKLFF. DNA of the CDR3: TGCGCCAGCAGCCTTCGGACGGGTGAAAAACTGTTTTTT.

This sequence joins TRBV29-1 and TRBJ2-5; 9 bases are shared with TRBD2. Germline loops: CDR1 SQVTM, CDR2 ANQGSEA. CDR3 length equals 14 residues. The V and J ends lost 1 base and 6 bases, in that order; junction bases with no gene match: 6. This CDR3 is CSVEGRGGRKTQYF. CDR3 DNA: TGCAGCGTTGAAGGGCGGGGGGGCCGGAAGACCCAGTACTTC.

This clone has just a few counts. This chain connects TRBV19 to TRBJ2-7; 10 nucleotides line up with TRBD1. Germline V lookup: CDR1 LNHDA, CDR2 SQIVND (reference sequence). This CDR3 has 17 amino acids. With V trimmed by 3 bases and J by 3 bases, 11 bases remained unmatched. Here the CDR3 DNA reads TGTGCCAGTAGTATCTCATTTGGGGACAGGGGACTCTACGAGCAGTACTTC. Its translation is CASSISFGDRGLYEQYF.

The CDR3: CASSSSTSGVSYEQYF. CDR3 bases: TGTGCCAGCAGTTCCTCGACTAGCGGGGTCTCCTACGAGCAGTACTTC. The rearrangement links TRBV6-6 to TRBJ2-7; 11 bases are shared with TRBD2. V dropped 4 bases and J dropped 0; count of bases not matched to a gene: 5. CDR1 is MNHNY and CDR2 is SVGAGI in the germline V gene (reference sequence). The CDR3 consists of 16 residues.

The chain joins TRBV18 to TRBJ1-6; D not certain. V was trimmed by 1 base and J by 1 base, leaving 8 bases between them. The germline gives CDR1 KGHSH, CDR2 LQKENI. This CDR3 region has 16 residues. CDR3 nucleotide sequence: TGTGCCAGCTCACCACAGCAAGCGTCCTATAATTCACCCCTCCACTTT. It translates to CASSPQQASYNSPLHF. Complete variable domain (other parts from reference TRBV18 and TRBJ1-6): NAGVMQNPRHLVRRRGQEARLRCSPMKGHSHVYWYRQLPEEGLKFMVYLQKENIIDESGMPKERFSAEFPKEGPSILRIQQVVRGDSAAYFCASSPQQASYNSPLHFGNGTRLTVT.

J is TRBJ1-1 and V is TRBV30; D is unresolved. The CDR3 totals 14 residues. The germline gives CDR1 GTSNPN, CDR2 SVGIG (reference sequence). V was clipped by 4 bases and J by 4 bases, with 16 bases between them. The CDR3 coding sequence is TGTGCCTGGAAAGTTAGGCGGGATTTCACTGAAGCTTTCTTT. This codes for CAWKVRRDFTEAFF.

This chain joins TRBV6-6 and TRBJ2-5; the D gene is possibly TRBD2 (6 bases). Trimming cost V 2 bases and J 5 bases, with 9 bases left between them. This CDR3 spans 13 amino acids. Looked up from germline, CDR1 is MNHNY and CDR2 is SVGAGI (reference sequence). As DNA, the CDR3 is TGTGCCAGCAGTTACCGGGAGTGGGAGACCCAGTACTTC. This gives the protein CASSYREWETQYF.

The chain is built from TRBV6-6 and TRBJ1-5; D is uncertain. There are 13 residues in the CDR3. CDR1 and CDR2 from the germline V gene are MNHNY and SVGAGI (reference sequence). The V gene lost 5 bases and the J gene lost 3 bases, with 8 bases spanning the gap. CDR3 nucleotide sequence: TGTGCCAGCAGTCGTATATTCAATCAGCCCCAGCATTTT. The encoded protein is CASSRIFNQPQHF.

This clone was counted a single time. This may come from a read error, since a much larger clone is one base off. The rearrangement links TRBV5-1 to TRBJ2-7; possible D gene TRBD1, 6 bases. CDR3 length: 13 amino acids. Germline CDR1 and CDR2: SGHRS and YFSETQ. The V gene lost 2 bases and the J gene lost 2 bases, with 8 bases spanning the gap. The DNA of the CDR3 is TGCGCCAGCAGCTTCACAGGGACCTACGAGCAGTACTTC. It specifies CASSFTGTYEQYF.

This sequence joins TRBV11-2 and TRBJ1-1; weak D call: TRBD1 (5 bases). Germline V gives CDR1 SGHAT, CDR2 FQNNGV. V lost 4 bases and J 6 bases, leaving 18 bases between the germline ends. The CDR3 is made up of 15 amino acids. The CDR3 DNA reads TGTGCCAGCAGCTCACTTACGGGGCAGTTCTCTGAAGCTTTCTTT. Protein: CASSSLTGQFSEAFF.

This sequence joins TRBV2 and TRBJ2-1; D not certain. The CDR3 length is 15 residues. Germline assignment: CDR1 SNHLY and CDR2 FYNNEI. V lost 2 bases and J lost 6, with 14 bases in between. The DNA for the CDR3 is TGTGCCAGCAGTGAAAAGCGCCTAAACGGCAATGAGCAGTTCTTC. This encodes CASSEKRLNGNEQFF.

About this clone itself: At one end, the junction sequence differs from germline, possibly due to a read error. This chain joins TRBV29-1 and TRBJ2-7; 7 bases map to TRBD1. Germline V gene lookup returns CDR1 SQVTM and CDR2 ANQGSEA. CDR3 length: 14 residues. CDR3 sequence (DNA): TGCAGCGTTCGACAGGGCCTTTCCTCCTACGAGCAGTGCTTC. Amino acid sequence: CSVRQGLSSYEQCF.

The chain links TRBV28 to TRBJ1-1; TRBD1 matches at 7 bases. The germline V gene encodes CDR1 MDHEN and CDR2 SYDVKM. V gave up 8 bases and J gave up 0 bases; unmatched junction bases: 9. The CDR3 is 15 residues long. The CDR3 sequence: CASGTALFMNTEAFF. CDR3 nucleotides: TGTGCCAGCGGGACAGCCTTATTCATGAACACTGAAGCTTTCTTT.

V gene TRBV11-2 combines with J gene TRBJ1-6; D ambiguous. CDR1 and CDR2 (germline): SGHAT, FQNNGV. The germline V and J ends were trimmed by 3 bases and 8 bases, with 26 bases remaining between them. CDR3 size: 19 residues. For the CDR3, the DNA is TGTGCCAGCAGCTTGTACTCTGAACTCGGGCAGGCCAATCATTCACCCCTCCACTTT. Translated: CASSLYSELGQANHSPLHF.

V gene TRBV30 combines with J gene TRBJ2-3; D not certain. This CDR3 contains 12 residues. The germline V and J ends were trimmed by 4 bases and 3 bases, with 8 bases remaining between them. Germline V lookup: CDR1 GTSNPN, CDR2 SVGIG (reference sequence). The DNA for the CDR3 is TGTGCCTGGACAAAGCAGACAGATACGCAGTATTTT. Translation gives CAWTKQTDTQYF.

Concerning this clone: Other DNA sequences in this specimen translate into the identical CDR3. This chain joins TRBV5-1 and TRBJ2-2, with no clear D. This CDR3 is 13 amino acids long. Germline V CDR1 and CDR2: SGHRS, YFSETQ. V was shortened by 2 bases and J by 2 bases, with 4 bases between the two germline ends. The CDR3 DNA reads TGCGCCAGCAGCTTTCTTAACACCGGGGAGCTGTTTTTT. Its protein is CASSFLNTGELFF.

The chain links TRBV18 to TRBJ1-2; D is uncertain. Looked up from germline, CDR1 is KGHSH and CDR2 is LQKENI. There are 13 residues in the CDR3. V lost 3 bases and J 8 bases, leaving 13 bases between the germline ends. The CDR3, as DNA: TGTGCCAGCTCACCTAAAGACGGGGTCGGCTACACCTTC. Protein: CASSPKDGVGYTF. Combining the CDR3 with reference TRBV18 and TRBJ1-2 gives the whole variable domain NAGVMQNPRHLVRRRGQEARLRCSPMKGHSHVYWYRQLPEEGLKFMVYLQKENIIDESGMPKERFSAEFPKEGPSILRIQQVVRGDSAAYFCASSPKDGVGYTFGSGTRLTVV.

This clone occurred a few times. V usage is TRBV4-3 and J usage is TRBJ2-2; 7 bases agree with TRBD2. The germline CDR1 and CDR2 sequences are LGHNA and YSLEER. The CDR3 runs to 17 residues. With V trimmed by 1 base and J by 6 bases, 11 bases remained unmatched. CDR3 nucleotides: TGCGCCAGCAGCCAAGTATATGTACTAGCGACGGCCGGGGAGCTGTTTTTT. It encodes CASSQVYVLATAGELFF.

The chain has TRBV21-1 and TRBJ1-1; TRBD1 is the table's D call and was not checked against the DNA. TRBV21-1 is deemed a pseudogene. The CDR3 length is 15 residues. CDR3 sequence reads: CASSNATGGWTEAFF. The CDR3 nucleotides are TGTGCCAGCAGCAACGCGACAGGGGGCTGGACTGAAGCTTTCTTT.

The CDR3 protein is CASSPRTSAVYEQYF. Written as DNA, the CDR3 is TGTGCCAGCAGCCCCAGGACCTCGGCCGTCTACGAGCAGTACTTC. V is TRBV9 and J is TRBJ2-7; D remains ambiguous. This CDR3 spans 15 amino acids. With 4 bases removed from V and 3 bases from J, the gap between germline ends came to 17 bases. Germline CDR1 is SGDLS and CDR2 is YYNGEE.

The rearrangement links TRBV5-4 to TRBJ2-7; 8 bases align to TRBD2. This CDR3 comprises 15 residues. V lost 0 bases and J lost 0; bases outside the gene matches: 2. Germline V lookup: CDR1 SGHNT, CDR2 YYREEE (reference sequence). The CDR3 sequence: CASSLGGRSSYEQYF. CDR3 coding DNA: TGTGCCAGCAGCTTGGGCGGGAGGAGCTCCTACGAGCAGTACTTC.

The rearrangement links TRBV19 to TRBJ2-7; the match to TRBD2 covers 12 bases. Unmatched junction bases numbered 5, after V lost 5 bases and J lost 6 bases. This CDR3 is 14 amino acids long. Germline V gene data show CDR1 as LNHDA and CDR2 as SQIVND (reference sequence). Here the CDR3 DNA reads TGTGCCAGTAGTGTACTAGCGGGGGGCCCCGAGCAGTACTTC. Amino acid sequence: CASSVLAGGPEQYF.

J is TRBJ2-7 and V is TRBV27; 14 nucleotides match TRBD2. Germline V lookup: CDR1 MNHEY, CDR2 SMNVEV (reference sequence). V trimming: 8 bases; J trimming: 4 bases; junction bases outside the gene matches: 7. This CDR3 is built from 15 residues. This chain's CDR3 is CASSGLAGATYEQYF. Written as DNA, the CDR3 is TGTGCCAGCTCGGGACTAGCGGGGGCGACGTACGAGCAGTACTTC.